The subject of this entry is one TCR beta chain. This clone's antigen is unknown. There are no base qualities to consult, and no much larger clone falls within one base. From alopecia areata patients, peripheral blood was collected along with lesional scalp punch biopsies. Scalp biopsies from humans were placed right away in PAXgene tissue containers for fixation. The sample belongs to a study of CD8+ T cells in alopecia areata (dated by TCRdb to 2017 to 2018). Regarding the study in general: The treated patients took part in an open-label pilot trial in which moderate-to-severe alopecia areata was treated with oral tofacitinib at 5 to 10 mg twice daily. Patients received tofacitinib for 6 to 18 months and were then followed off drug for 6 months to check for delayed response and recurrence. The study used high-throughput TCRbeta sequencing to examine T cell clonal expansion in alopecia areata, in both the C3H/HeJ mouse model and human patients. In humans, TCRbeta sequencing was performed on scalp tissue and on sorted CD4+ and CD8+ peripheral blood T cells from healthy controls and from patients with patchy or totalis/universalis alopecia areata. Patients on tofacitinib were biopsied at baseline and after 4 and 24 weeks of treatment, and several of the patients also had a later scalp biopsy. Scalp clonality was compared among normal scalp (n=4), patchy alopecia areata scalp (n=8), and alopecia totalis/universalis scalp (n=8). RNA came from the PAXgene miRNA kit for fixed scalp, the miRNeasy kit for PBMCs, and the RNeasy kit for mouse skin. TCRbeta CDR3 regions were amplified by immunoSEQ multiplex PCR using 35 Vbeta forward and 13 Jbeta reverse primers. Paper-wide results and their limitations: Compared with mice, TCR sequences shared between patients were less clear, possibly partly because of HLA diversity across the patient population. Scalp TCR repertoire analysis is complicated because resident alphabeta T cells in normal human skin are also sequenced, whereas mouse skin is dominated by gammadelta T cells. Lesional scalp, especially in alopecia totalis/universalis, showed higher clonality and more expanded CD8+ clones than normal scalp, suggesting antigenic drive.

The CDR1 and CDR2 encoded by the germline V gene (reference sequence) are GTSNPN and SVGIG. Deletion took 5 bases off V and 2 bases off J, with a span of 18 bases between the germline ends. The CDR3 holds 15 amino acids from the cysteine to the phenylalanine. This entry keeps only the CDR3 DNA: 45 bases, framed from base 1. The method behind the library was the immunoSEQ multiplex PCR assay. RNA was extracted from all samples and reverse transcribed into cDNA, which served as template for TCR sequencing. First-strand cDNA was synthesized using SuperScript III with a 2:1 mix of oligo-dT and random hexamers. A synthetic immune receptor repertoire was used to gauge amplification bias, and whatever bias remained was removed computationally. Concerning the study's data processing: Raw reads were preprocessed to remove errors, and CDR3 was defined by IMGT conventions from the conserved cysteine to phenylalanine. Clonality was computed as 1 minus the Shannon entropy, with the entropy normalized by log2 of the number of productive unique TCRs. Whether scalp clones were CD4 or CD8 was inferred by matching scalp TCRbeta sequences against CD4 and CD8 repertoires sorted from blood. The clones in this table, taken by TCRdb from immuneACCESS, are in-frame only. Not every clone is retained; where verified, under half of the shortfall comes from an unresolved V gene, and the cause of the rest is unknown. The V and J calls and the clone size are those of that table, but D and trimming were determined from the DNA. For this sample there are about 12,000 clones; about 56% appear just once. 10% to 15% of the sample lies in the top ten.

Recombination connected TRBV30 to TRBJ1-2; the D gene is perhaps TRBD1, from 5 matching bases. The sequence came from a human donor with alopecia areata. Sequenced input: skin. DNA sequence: TGTGCCTGGGTTGCTCCACGGGACGGAAACTATGGCTACACCTTC. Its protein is CAWVAPRDGNYGYTF.